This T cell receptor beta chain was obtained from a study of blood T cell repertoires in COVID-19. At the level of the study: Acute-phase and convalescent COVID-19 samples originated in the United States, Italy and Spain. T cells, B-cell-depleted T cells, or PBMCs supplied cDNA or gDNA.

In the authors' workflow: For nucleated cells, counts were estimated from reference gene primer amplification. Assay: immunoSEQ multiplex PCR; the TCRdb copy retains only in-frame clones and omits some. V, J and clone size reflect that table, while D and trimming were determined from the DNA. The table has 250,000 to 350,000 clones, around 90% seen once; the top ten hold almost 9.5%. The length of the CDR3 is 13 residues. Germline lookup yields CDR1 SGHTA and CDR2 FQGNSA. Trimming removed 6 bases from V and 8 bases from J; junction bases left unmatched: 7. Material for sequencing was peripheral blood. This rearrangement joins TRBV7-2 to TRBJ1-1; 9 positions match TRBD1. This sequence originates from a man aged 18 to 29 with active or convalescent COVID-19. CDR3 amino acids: CASRITGTGEAFF. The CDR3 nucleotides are TGTGCCAGCAGAATAACCGGGACAGGGGAAGCTTTCTTT.